This T cell receptor (beta chain) is from a study of shared clonotypes between healthy human individuals (dated by TCRdb to about 2020). In terms of the full investigation: The cohort comprised a couple of women and a few men aged 18 to 49 years. Each donor's leukapheresis produced roughly between about 0.8 and 8.9 billion PBMCs. To increase sequencing depth and limit assay-specific biases, TCR repertoire library preparation and sequencing were carried out by different laboratories using diverse techniques. For each donor, CD4 naive and CD4 memory were each run on three plates, CD8 naive on two plates, and CD8 memory on one plate. The study deeply sequenced blood TCR repertoires of several healthy adults to estimate repertoire size and the extent of clonotype sharing between individuals.

Reading the germline V gene gives CDR1 ENHRY and CDR2 SYGVKD. The CDR3 starts with the cysteine, ends with the phenylalanine, and has 14 residues. Of all the DNA, just the CDR3 is kept, 42 bases in frame from base 1. Trimming takes 2 bases from V and 3 bases from J, and the germline ends sit 11 bases apart. The donors were healthy, HIV-negative adults with no recently reported acute infections or vaccinations. Only Caucasian adults living in Nashville, Tennessee, USA were represented among the donors. CD4+ T cells were enriched through magnetic negative selection, after which naive cells were positively selected on CD45RA and the remaining negative fraction served as the memory subset. Blood was collected by leukapheresis, and PBMCs were isolated by Ficoll-Histopaque density gradient centrifugation and then cryopreserved in liquid nitrogen vapor phase. Analytical flow cytometry was used to check the purity and quantity of each magnetically sorted T cell population. Genomic DNA was isolated from every sorted fraction and measured by UV absorbance on a Nanodrop 2000c.

Points the paper makes about the study in general: Sampling was limited to blood, and TCR repertoires in tissue likely differ from TCR repertoires in blood. Naive subsets generally had larger estimated clonotype richness than memory subsets. Across a handful of donors, roughly 5% of naive CD4, approximately 3.5% of naive CD8, about 2.3% of memory CD4, and 0.4% of memory CD8 clonotypes were shared. Clonotypes shared by all four sorted-subset donors showed higher generation probabilities than non-shared clonotypes. Rarefaction of sorted-subset datasets indicated incomplete sequencing despite the large sequencing depth. The genetic and exposure-history diversity represented was limited by the small number of donors. Based on pairwise subsampling, the degree of clonotype sharing among donors was expected to be affected by sequencing depth.

Using the deep immunoSEQ assay, TCR CDR3 regions were amplified from genomic DNA by multiplex PCR. Extracted genomic DNA from each cell subset was distributed evenly across all wells of several immunoSEQ 96-well plates, and each plate was treated as a replicate. For sorted subsets, roughly 200 ng of genomic DNA, equivalent to around 29,000 T cell genomes, went into each replicate PCR. Purified libraries were measured with a Qubit 3.0 fluorometer, size-checked on a Bioanalyzer 2100, and measured again with the KAPA Library Quantification kit. Every immunoSEQ 96-well plate was sequenced on a dedicated single-read 150-cycle Illumina NextSeq 550 flow cell. Per the source publication's procedure: Because the immunoSEQ output included only junctional sequences and no quality scores, the filtering could not be the same as the filtering used for full-length reads. To assign V/J genes and CDR3, sequences were annotated using PyIR, a Python wrapper for IgBLAST v1.9, with IMGT germline references. Reads were removed for weak V/J assignments (E-value above 1e-6), missing CDR3, stop codons, out-of-frame junctions, or ambiguous translated residues. V3J clonotypes were defined as sequences sharing the same inferred V gene, J gene, and CDR3 amino acid sequence. Percentage overlap between repertoires was computed as shared unique clonotypes divided by the size of the smaller repertoire. Richness of each repertoire was evaluated using RTK rarefaction, the Chao1 estimator, and Recon v2.1 estimates of unobserved clonotypes. Generation probabilities for all TCRbeta clonotypes obtained by the gDNA method from four donors were computed using OLGA. Not all clones reach the TCRdb copy of this immuneACCESS table, which keeps in-frame sequences only. Checked studies attribute under half of the gap to unresolved V genes and leave the rest unexplained. V and J calls plus clone size are reproduced from that table; the DNA served to infer D and trimming. This sample lists 2,500,000 or so clones; approximately 90% were detected once. Together, the top ten hold 0.13% to 0.15% of the sample.

Points on this clone: It lacks a known antigen. No base qualities exist here, and no much larger clone lies one base off it. Other DNA variants within this sample encode the same CDR3.

This chain is built from TRBV10-3 and TRBJ2-7, with a tentative D gene TRBD1 over 6 matching bases. The TCR sequence derives from a man between 18 and 29 years old in good health. Sequenced input: naive CD4+ T cells sorted from blood. The intended sense of this specimen's cell subset or site label: CD45RA+ positively selected. The CDR3 reads as follows: CAISEPDRFYEQYF. The DNA sequence is TGTGCCATCAGTGAGCCAGACAGGTTCTACGAGCAGTACTTC.